This T cell receptor beta chain was captured in a study of cytomegalovirus exposure and HLA in healthy donors. Trimming stripped 4 bases from V and 4 bases from J, with 15 bases between. CDR3 length: 15 amino acids. Germline CDR1 is SGHDT and CDR2 is YYEEEE. The count of this clone is one. Antigen unknown. Generated by immunoSEQ multiplex PCR, the TCRdb table keeps only in-frame clones and is missing some. The sample lists roughly 80,000 clones; 94% were seen once. Whole-study results and caveats: A list of roughly 180 TCR beta chains associated with cytomegalovirus was given. It was reportedly the case that the classifier diagnosed cytomegalovirus status with high specificity and sensitivity.

The specimen was PBMCs. This TCR was sampled from a woman aged 18-35 years in good health and CMV-seronegative. This rearrangement joins TRBV5-6 to TRBJ1-5; a weak D match, TRBD1 (5 bases). DNA for the CDR3: TGTGCCAGCAGCCCACGGGGGACGGGAAATCAGCCCCAGCATTTT. Protein product: CASSPRGTGNQPQHF.